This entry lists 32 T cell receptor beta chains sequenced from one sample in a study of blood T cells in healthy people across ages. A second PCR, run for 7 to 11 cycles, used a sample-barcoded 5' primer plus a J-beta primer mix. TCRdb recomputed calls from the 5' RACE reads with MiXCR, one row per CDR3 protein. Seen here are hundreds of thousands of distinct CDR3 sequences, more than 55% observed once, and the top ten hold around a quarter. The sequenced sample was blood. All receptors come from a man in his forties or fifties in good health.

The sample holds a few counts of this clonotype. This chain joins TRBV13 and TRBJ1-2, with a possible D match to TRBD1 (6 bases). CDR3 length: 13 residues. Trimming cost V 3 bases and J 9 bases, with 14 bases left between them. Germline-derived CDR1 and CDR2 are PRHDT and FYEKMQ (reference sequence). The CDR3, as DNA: TGTGCCAGCAGCTTGGACAGAGAAAGTAGCTACACCTTC. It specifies CASSLDRESSYTF.

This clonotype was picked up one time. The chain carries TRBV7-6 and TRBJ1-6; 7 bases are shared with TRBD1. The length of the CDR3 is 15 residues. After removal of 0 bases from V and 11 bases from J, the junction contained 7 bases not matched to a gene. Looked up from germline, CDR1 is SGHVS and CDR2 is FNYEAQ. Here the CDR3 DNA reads TGTGCCAGCAGCTTAGCGTTACAGGGGACAACACCCCTCCACTTT. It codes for CASSLALQGTTPLHF.

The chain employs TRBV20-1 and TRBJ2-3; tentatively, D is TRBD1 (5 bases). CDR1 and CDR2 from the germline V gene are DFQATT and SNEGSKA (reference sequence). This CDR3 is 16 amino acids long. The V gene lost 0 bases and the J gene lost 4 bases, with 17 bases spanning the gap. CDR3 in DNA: TGCAGTGCTAGAGATAAGGGCCAGGAAGGGGCAGATACGCAGTATTTT. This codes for CSARDKGQEGADTQYF.

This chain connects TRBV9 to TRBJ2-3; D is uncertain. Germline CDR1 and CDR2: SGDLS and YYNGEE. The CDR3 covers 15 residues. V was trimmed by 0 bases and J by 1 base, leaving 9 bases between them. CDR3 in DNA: TGTGCCAGCAGCGTAGGGCCAACAGGCACAGATACGCAGTATTTT. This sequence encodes CASSVGPTGTDTQYF.

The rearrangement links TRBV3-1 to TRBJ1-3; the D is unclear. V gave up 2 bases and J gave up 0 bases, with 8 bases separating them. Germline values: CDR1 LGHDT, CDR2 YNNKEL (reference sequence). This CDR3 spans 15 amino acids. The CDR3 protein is CASSQIGFSGNTIYF. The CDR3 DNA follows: TGTGCCAGCAGCCAAATCGGGTTCTCTGGAAACACCATATATTTT.

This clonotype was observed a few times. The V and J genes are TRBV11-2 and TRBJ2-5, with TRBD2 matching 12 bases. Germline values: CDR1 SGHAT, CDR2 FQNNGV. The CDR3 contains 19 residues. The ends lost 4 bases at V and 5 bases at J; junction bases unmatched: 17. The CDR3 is CASSYSPALRLAGAETQYF. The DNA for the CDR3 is TGTGCCAGCAGCTACTCCCCGGCCCTAAGACTAGCGGGAGCGGAGACCCAGTACTTC.

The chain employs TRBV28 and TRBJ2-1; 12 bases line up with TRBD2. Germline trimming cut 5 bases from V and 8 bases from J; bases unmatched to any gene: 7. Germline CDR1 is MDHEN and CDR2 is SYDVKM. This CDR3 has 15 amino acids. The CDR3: CASSPLAGGLDEQFF. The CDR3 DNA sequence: TGTGCCAGCAGTCCACTAGCGGGGGGTTTGGATGAGCAGTTCTTC. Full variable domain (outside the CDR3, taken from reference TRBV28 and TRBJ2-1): DVKVTQSSRYLVKRTGEKVFLECVQDMDHENMFWYRQDPGLGLRLIYFSYDVKMKEKGDIPEGYSVSREKKERFSLILESASTNQTSMYLCASSPLAGGLDEQFFGPGTRLTVL.

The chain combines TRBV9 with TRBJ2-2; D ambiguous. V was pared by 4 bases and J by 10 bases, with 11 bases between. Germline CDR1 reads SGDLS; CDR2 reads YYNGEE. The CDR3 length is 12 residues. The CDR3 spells CASSRAGKELFF. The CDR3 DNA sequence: TGTGCCAGCAGCCGGGCTGGCAAGGAGCTGTTTTTT.

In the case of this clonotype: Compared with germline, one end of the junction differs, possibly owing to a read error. CDR3 bases: TGCGCCAGCAGTGCTGGGACTAGCGGATCCACAGATATGCAGTATTTT. This codes for CASSAGTSGSTDMQYF. The J gene is TRBJ2-3, the V gene TRBV10-2, with 11 positions matching TRBD2. This CDR3 is built from 16 residues. The germline V gene encodes CDR1 WSHSY and CDR2 SAAADI.

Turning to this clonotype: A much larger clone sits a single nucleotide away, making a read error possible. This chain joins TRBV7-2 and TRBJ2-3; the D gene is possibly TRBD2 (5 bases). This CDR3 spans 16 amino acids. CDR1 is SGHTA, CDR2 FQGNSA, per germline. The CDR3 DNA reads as TGTGCCAGCAACTTAGGTATAGGGCGGGGCACAGATACGCAGTATTTT. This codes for CASNLGIGRGTDTQYF.

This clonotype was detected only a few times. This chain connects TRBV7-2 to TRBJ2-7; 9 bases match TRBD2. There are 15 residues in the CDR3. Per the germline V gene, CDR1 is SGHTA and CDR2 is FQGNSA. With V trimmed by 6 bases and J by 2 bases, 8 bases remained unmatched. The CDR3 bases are TGTGCCAGCAGACAAGGACTAGCGAACCCCTACGAGCAGTACTTC. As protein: CASRQGLANPYEQYF.

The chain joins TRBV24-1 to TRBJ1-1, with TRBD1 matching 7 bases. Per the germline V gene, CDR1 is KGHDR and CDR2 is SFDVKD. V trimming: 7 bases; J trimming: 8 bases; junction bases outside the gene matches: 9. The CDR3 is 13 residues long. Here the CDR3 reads CATRRGGTEEAFF. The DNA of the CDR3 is TGTGCCACCAGGCGAGGGGGCACTGAGGAAGCTTTCTTT.

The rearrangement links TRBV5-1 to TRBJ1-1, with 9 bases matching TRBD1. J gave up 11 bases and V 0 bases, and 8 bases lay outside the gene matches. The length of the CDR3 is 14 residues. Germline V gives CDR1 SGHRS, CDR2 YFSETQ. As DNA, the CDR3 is TGCGCCAGCAGCTTGGTATTAACAGGGGGCGAGGCTTTCTTT. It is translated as CASSLVLTGGEAFF.

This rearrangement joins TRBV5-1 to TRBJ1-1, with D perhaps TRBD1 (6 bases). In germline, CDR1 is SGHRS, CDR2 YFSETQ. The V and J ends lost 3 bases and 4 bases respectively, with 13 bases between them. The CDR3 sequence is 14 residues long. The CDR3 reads CASSYSRQATEAFF. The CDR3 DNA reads TGCGCCAGCAGCTATTCCAGACAGGCCACTGAAGCTTTCTTT. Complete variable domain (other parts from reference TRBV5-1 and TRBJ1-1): KAGVTQTPRYLIKTRGQQVTLSCSPISGHRSVSWYQQTPGQGLQFLFEYFSETQRNKGNFPGRFSGRQFSNSRSEMNVSTLELGDSALYLCASSYSRQATEAFFGQGTRLTVV.

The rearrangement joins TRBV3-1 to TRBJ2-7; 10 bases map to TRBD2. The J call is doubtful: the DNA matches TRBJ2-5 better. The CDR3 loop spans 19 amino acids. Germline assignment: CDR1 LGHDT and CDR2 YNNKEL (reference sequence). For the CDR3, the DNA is TGTGCCAGCAGCCAAGGCGCCCCTAGCGGGGGATTATATTTTGGGACCCAGTACTTC. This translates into CASSQGAPSGGLYFGTQYF.

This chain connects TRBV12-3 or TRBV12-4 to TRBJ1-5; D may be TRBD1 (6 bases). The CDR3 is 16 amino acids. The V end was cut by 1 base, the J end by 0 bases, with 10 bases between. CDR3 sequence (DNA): TGTGCCAGCAGTTTAGGAGGACAGTATAGCAATCAGCCCCAGCATTTT. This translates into CASSLGGQYSNQPQHF.

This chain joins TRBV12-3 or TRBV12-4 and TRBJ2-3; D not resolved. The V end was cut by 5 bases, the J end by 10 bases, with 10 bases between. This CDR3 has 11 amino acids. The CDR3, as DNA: TGTGCCAGCAGTCTCCTTGGGGCGCAGTATTTT. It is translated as CASSLLGAQYF.

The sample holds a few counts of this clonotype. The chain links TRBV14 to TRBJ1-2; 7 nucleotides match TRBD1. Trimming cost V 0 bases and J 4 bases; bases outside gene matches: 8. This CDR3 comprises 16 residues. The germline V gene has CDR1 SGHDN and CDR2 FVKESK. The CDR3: CASSQDPMTGSYGYTF. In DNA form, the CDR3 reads TGTGCCAGCAGCCAAGATCCAATGACAGGGAGCTATGGCTACACCTTC.

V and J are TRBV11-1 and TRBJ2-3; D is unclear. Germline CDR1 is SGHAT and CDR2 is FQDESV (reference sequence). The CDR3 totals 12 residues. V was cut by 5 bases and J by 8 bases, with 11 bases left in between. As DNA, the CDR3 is TGTGCCAGCAGCCGTACGCCAGCTACGCAGTATTTT. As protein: CASSRTPATQYF.

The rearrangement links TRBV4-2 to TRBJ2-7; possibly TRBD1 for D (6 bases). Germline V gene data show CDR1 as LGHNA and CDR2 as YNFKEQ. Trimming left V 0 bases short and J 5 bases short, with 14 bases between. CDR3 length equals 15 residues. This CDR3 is CASSQEQGRGHEQYF. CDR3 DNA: TGTGCCAGCAGCCAAGAACAGGGTAGGGGTCACGAGCAGTACTTC.

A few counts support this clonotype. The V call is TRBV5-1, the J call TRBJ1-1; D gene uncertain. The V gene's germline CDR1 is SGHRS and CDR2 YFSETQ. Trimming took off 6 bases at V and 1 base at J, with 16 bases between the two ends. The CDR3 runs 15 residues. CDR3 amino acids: CASNDRAEANTEAFF. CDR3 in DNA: TGCGCCAGCAACGACCGGGCAGAAGCGAACACTGAAGCTTTCTTT. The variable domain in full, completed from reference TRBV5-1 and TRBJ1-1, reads KAGVTQTPRYLIKTRGQQVTLSCSPISGHRSVSWYQQTPGQGLQFLFEYFSETQRNKGNFPGRFSGRQFSNSRSEMNVSTLELGDSALYLCASNDRAEANTEAFFGQGTRLTVV.

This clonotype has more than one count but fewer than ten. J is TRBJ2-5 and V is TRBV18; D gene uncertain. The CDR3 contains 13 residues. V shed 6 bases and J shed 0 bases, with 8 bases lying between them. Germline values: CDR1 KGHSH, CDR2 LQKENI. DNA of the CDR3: TGTGCCAGCTCGCCTCGGAACCAAGAGACCCAGTACTTC. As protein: CASSPRNQETQYF.

The DNA of the CDR3 is TGTGCCAGCAGCTTAGAGTCCCACGAGCAGTACTTC. It specifies CASSLESHEQYF. This chain joins TRBV11-3 and TRBJ2-7, with D hard to call. V was cut by 0 bases and J by 5 bases, with 5 bases left in between. CDR1 is SGHNT and CDR2 is YENEEA in the germline V gene. CDR3 length equals 12 residues.

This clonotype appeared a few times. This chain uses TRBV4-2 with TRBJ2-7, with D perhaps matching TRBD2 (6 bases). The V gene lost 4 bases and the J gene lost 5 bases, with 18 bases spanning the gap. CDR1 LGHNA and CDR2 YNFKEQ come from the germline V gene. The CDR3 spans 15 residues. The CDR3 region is CASSRKGEEVDEQYF. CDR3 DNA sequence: TGTGCCAGCAGCCGCAAAGGGGAGGAGGTCGACGAGCAGTACTTC.

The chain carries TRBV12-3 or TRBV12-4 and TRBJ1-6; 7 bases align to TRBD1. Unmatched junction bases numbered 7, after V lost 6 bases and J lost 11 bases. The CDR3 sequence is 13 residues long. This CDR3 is CASRVDRFPPLHF. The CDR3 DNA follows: TGTGCCAGCAGGGTGGACAGGTTTCCACCCCTCCACTTT.

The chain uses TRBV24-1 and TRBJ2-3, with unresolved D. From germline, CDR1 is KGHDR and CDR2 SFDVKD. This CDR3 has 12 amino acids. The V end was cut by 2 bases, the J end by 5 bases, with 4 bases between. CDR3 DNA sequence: TGTGCCACCAGTGATTGGGGAGATACGCAGTATTTT. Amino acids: CATSDWGDTQYF.

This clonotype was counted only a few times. The DNA for the CDR3 is TGCGCCAGCAGCCTATTACTAGCGGGAGGGAGCCAAGAGACCCAGTACTTC. It translates to CASSLLLAGGSQETQYF. The chain combines TRBV5-1 with TRBJ2-5, with 13 bases identical to TRBD2. With 4 bases clipped from V and 1 base from J, the junction kept 7 bases outside the gene matches. Germline CDR1 and CDR2: SGHRS and YFSETQ. This CDR3 comprises 17 residues. Combining the CDR3 with reference TRBV5-1 and TRBJ2-5 gives the whole variable domain KAGVTQTPRYLIKTRGQQVTLSCSPISGHRSVSWYQQTPGQGLQFLFEYFSETQRNKGNFPGRFSGRQFSNSRSEMNVSTLELGDSALYLCASSLLLAGGSQETQYFGPGTRLLVL.

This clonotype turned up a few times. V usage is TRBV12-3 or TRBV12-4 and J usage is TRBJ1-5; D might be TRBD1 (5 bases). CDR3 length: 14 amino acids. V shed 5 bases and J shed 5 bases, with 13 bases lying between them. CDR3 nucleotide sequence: TGTGCCAGCAGTGTGGACACCCCCTATCAGCCCCAGCATTTT. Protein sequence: CASSVDTPYQPQHF.

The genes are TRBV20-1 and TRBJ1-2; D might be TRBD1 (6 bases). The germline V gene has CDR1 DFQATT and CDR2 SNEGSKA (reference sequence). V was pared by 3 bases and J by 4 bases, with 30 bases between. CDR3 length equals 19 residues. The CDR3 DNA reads TGCAGTGCTAGGCAGGGGAATCCTCACCCCATTCTGGCCCCCTATGGCTACACCTTC. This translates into CSARQGNPHPILAPYGYTF.

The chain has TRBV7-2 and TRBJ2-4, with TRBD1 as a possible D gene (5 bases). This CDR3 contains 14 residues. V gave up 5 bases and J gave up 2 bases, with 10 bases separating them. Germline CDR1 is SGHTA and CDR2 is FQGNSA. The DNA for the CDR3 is TGTGCCAGCAGCGTCAGGGATTCCAAAAACATTCAGTACTTC. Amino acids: CASSVRDSKNIQYF.

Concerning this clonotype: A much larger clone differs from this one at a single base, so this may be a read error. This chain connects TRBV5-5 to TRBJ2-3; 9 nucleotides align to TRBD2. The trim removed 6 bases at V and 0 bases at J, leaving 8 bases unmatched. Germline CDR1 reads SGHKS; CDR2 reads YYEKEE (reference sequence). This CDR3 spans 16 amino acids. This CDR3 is CASNYLSGGSTDTQYF. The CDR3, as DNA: TGTGCCAGCAACTACCTTAGCGGGGGTAGCACAGATACGCAGTATTTT.

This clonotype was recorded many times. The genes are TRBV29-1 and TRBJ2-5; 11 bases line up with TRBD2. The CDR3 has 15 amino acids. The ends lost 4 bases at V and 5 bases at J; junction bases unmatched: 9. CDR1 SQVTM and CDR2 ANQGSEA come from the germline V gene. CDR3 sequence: CSVANLAGGDETQYF. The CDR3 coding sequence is TGCAGCGTTGCGAATCTAGCGGGAGGCGACGAGACCCAGTACTTC. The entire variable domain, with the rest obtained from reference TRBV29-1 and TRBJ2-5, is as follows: SAVISQKPSRDICQRGTSLTIQCQVDSQVTMMFWYRQQPGQSLTLIATANQGSEATYESGFVIDKFPISRPNLTFSTLTVSNMSPEDSSIYLCSVANLAGGDETQYFGPGTRLLVL.